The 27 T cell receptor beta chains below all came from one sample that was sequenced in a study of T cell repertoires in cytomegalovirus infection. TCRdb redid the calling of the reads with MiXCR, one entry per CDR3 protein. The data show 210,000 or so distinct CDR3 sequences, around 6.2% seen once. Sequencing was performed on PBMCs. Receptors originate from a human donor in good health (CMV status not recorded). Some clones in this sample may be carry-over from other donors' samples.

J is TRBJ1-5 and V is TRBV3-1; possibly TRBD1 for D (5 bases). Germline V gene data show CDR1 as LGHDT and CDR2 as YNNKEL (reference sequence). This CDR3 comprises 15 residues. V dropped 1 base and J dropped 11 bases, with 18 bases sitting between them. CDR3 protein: CASSQGGQGLGSQHF. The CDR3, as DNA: TGTGCCAGCAGCCAAGGTGGCCAGGGATTAGGGTCCCAGCATTTT.

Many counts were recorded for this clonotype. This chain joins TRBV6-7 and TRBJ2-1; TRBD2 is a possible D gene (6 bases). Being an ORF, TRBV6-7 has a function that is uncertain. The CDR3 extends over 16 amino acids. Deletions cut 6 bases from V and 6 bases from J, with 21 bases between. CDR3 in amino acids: CASRTGMEGLGNEQFF. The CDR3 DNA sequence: TGTGCCAGCAGAACTGGGATGGAGGGCTTAGGCAATGAGCAGTTCTTC.

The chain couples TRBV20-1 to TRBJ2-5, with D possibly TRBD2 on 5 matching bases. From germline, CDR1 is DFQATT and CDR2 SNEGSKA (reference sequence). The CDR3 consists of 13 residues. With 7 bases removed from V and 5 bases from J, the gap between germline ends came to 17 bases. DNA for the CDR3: TGCAGTGGAACCCCGGGATCCGGGGAGACCCAGTACTTC. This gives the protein CSGTPGSGETQYF.

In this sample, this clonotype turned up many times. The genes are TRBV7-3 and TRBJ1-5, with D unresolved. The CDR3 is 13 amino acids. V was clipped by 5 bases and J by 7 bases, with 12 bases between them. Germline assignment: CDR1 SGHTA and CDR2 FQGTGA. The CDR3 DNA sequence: TGTGCCAGCAGCCAAAGTCCGGGGCAGCCCCAGCATTTT. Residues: CASSQSPGQPQHF.

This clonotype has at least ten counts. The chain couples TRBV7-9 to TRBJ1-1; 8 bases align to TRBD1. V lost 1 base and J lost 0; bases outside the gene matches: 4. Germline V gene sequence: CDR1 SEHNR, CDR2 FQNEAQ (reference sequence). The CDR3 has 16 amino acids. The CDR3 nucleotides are TGTGCCAGCAGCTTAGGGGCAGGGGGCATGAACACTGAAGCTTTCTTT. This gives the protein CASSLGAGGMNTEAFF. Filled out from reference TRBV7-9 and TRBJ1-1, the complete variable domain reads DTGVSQNPRHKITKRGQNVTFRCDPISEHNRLYWYRQTLGQGPEFLTYFQNEAQLEKSRLLSDRFSAERPKGSFSTLEIQRTEQGDSAMYLCASSLGAGGMNTEAFFGQGTRLTVV.

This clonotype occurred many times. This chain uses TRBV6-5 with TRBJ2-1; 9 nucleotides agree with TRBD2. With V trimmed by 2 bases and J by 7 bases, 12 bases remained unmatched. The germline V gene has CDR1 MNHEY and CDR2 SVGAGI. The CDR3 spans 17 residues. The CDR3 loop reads CASSYRVGRGGRNEQFF. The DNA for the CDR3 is TGTGCCAGCAGTTACAGGGTAGGGCGGGGGGGCAGGAATGAGCAGTTCTTC.

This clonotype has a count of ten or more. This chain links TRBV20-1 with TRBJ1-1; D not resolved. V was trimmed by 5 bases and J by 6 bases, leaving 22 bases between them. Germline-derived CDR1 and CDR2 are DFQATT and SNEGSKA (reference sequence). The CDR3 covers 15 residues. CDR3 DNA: TGCAGTGCTGCGGTCTCGACGGTGGTAAATCCTGAAGCTTTCTTT. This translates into CSAAVSTVVNPEAFF.

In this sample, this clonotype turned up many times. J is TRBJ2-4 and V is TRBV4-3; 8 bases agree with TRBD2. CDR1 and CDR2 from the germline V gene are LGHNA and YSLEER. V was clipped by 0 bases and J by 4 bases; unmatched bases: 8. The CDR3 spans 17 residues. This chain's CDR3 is CASSQDGLAGLKNIQYF. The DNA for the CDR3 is TGCGCCAGCAGCCAAGATGGGCTAGCGGGCCTGAAAAACATTCAGTACTTC.

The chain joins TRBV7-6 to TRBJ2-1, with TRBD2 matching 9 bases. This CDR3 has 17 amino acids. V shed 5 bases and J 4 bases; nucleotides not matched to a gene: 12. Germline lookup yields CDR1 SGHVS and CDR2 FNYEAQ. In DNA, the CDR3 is TGTGCCAGCAGCCGGACTCTAAGCGGGAGGTGGTACAATGAGCAGTTCTTC. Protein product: CASSRTLSGRWYNEQFF.

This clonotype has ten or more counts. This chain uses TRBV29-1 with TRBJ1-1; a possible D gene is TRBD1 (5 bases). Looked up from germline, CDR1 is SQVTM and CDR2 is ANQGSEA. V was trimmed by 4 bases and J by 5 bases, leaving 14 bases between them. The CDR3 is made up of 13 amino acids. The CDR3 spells CSVGERGETEAFF. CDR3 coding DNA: TGCAGCGTTGGAGAACGGGGGGAGACTGAAGCTTTCTTT.

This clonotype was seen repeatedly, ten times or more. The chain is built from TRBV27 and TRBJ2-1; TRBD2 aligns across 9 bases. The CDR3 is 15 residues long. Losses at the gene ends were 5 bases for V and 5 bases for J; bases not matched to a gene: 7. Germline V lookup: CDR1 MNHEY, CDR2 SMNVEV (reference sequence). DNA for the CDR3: TGTGCCAGCAGTCCAACCGGCGGGGGGGACAATGAGCAGTTCTTC. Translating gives CASSPTGGGDNEQFF.

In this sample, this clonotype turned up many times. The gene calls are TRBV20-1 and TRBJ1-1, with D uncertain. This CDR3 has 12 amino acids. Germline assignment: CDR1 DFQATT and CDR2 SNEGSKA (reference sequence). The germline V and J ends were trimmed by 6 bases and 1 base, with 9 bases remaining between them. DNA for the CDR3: TGCAGTGCCGGTGGGGAGAACACTGAAGCTTTCTTT. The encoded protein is CSAGGENTEAFF.

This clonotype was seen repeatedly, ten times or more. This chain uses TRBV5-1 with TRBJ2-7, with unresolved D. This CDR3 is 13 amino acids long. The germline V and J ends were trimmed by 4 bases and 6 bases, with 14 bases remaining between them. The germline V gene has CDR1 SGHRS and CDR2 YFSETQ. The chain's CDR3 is CASSNRAPIEQYF. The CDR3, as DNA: TGCGCCAGCAGCAACCGGGCTCCGATCGAGCAGTACTTC.

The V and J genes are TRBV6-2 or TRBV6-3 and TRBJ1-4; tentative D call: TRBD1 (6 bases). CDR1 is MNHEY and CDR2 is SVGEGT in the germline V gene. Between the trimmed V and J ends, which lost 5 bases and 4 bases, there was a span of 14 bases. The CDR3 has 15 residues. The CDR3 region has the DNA TGTGCCAGCAGTCACCGACAGGACAATAATGAAAAACTGTTTTTT. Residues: CASSHRQDNNEKLFF.

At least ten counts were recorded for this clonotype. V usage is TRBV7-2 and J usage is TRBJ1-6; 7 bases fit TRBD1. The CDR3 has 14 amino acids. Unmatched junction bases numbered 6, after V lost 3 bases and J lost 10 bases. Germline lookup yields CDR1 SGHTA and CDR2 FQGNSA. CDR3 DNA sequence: TGTGCCAGCAGCTTGGGACAGCGTAGGTCACCCCTCCACTTT. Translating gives CASSLGQRRSPLHF. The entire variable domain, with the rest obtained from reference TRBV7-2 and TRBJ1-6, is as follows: GAGVSQSPSNKVTEKGKDVELRCDPISGHTALYWYRQSLGQGLEFLIYFQGNSAPDKSGLPSDRFSAERTGGSVSTLTIQRTQQEDSAVYLCASSLGQRRSPLHFGNGTRLTVT.

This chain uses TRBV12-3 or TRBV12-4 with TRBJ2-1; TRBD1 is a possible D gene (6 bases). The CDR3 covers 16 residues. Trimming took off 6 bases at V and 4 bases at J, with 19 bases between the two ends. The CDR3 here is CASRPSWTDLYNEQFF. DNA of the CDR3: TGTGCCAGCAGACCCTCCTGGACAGATCTTTACAATGAGCAGTTCTTC.

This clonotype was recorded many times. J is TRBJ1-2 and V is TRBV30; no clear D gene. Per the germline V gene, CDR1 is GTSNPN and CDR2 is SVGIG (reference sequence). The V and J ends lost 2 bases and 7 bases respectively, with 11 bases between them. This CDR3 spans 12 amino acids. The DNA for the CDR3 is TGTGCCTGGAGTAAGGGAGGATCTGGCTACACCTTC. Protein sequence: CAWSKGGSGYTF.

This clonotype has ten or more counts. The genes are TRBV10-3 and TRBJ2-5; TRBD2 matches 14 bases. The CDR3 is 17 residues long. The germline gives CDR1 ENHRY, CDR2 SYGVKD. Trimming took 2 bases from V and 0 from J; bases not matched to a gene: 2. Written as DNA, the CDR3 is TGTGCCATCAGTGAGGGGACTAGCGGGGGACACCAAGAGACCCAGTACTTC. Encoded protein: CAISEGTSGGHQETQYF.

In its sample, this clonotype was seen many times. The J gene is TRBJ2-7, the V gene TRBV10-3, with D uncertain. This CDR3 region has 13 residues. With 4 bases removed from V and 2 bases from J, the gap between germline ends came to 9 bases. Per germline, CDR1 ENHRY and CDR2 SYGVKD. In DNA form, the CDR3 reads TGTGCCATCAGTGTGGGTCATCCCTACGAGCAGTACTTC. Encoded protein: CAISVGHPYEQYF.

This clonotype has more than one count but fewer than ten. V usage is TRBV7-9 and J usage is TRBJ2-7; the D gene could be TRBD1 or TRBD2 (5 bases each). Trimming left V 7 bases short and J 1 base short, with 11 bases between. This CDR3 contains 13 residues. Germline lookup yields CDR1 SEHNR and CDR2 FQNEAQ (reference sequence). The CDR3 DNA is TGTGCCAGCAATCCGGGGCCGTCCTACGAGCAGTACTTC. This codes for CASNPGPSYEQYF.

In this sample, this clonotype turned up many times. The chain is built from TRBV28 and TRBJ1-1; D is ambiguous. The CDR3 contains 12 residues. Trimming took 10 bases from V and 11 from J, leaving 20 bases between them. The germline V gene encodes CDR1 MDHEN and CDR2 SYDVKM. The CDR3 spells CAINTRARDAFF. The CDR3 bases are TGTGCCATAAACACAAGGGCTCGGGATGCTTTCTTT.

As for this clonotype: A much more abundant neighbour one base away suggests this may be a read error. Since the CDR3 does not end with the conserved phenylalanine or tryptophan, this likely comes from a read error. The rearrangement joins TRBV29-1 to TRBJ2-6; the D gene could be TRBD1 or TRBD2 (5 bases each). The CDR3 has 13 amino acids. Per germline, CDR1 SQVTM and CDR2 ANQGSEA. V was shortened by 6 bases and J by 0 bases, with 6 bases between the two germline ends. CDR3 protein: CSVGVSGANVLTL. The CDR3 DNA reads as TGCAGCGTGGGGGTCTCTGGGGCCAACGTCCTGACTTTA.

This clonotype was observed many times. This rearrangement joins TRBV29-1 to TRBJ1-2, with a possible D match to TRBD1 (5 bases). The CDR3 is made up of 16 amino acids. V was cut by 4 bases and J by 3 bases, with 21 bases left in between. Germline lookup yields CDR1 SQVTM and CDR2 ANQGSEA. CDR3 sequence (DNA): TGCAGCGTTGTTGGGGGGTCCCAGCCTCCTTACTATGGCTACACCTTC. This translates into CSVVGGSQPPYYGYTF. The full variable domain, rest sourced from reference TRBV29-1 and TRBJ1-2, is SAVISQKPSRDICQRGTSLTIQCQVDSQVTMMFWYRQQPGQSLTLIATANQGSEATYESGFVIDKFPISRPNLTFSTLTVSNMSPEDSSIYLCSVVGGSQPPYYGYTFGSGTRLTVV.

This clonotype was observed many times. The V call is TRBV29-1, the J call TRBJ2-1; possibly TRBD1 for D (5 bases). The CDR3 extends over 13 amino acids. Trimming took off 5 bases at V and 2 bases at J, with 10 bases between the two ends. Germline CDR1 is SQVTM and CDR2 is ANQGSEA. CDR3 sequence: CSVYRSPYNEQFF. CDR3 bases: TGCAGCGTTTACAGGAGCCCCTACAATGAGCAGTTCTTC.

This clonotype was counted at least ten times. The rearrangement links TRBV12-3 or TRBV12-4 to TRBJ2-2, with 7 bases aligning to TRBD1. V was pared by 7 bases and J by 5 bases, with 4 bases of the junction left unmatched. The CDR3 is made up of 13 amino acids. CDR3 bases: TGTGCCAGCACCGAGACAGGGACCGGGGAGCTGTTTTTT. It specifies CASTETGTGELFF.

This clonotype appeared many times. CDR3 sequence (DNA): TGCAGTGCTAGCGATCTGGGGATCGGCGGGGAGCTGTTTTTT. Translation gives CSASDLGIGGELFF. V gene TRBV20-1 combines with J gene TRBJ2-2; D is undetermined. Germline CDR1 and CDR2: DFQATT and SNEGSKA (reference sequence). This CDR3 contains 14 residues. Trimming took off 3 bases at V and 7 bases at J, with 15 bases between the two ends.

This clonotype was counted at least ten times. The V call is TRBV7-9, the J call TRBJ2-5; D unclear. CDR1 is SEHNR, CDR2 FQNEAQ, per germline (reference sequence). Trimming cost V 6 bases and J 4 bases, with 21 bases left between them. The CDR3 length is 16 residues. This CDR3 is CASSPPVLGRIETQYF. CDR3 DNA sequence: TGTGCCAGCAGTCCTCCCGTGCTAGGCAGAATAGAGACCCAGTACTTC.